This T cell receptor beta chain was sequenced in a study of blood T cell repertoires in COVID-19. In the study overall: Donors in the United States, Italy and Spain gave samples during acute or convalescent COVID-19. The cDNA or gDNA used as material had been derived from T cells, B-cell-depleted T cells, or PBMCs.

Original handling: Estimation of nucleated cell counts relied on the amplification of reference gene primers. Repertoires were generated with immunoSEQ multiplex PCR, while TCRdb's copy carries only in-frame clones and drops some. V, J and clone size are those of that table, while D and trimming were read from the DNA. The repertoire holds more than 90,000 clones, about 85% seen once, with about 8% in the top ten. Germline V CDR1 and CDR2: SGHTS, YDEGEE. The CDR3 sequence is 15 residues long. Trimming at V came to 2 bases and at J to 1 base, leaving 5 bases not matched to a gene. The chain employs TRBV5-8 and TRBJ2-7, with 8 nucleotides matching TRBD1. This TCR was recovered from a human donor in a cohort sampled during active COVID-19. The sequencing input was peripheral blood. The CDR3 region has the DNA TGTGCCAGCAGCTTTCCCCGGACAGGGTCCTACGAGCAGTACTTC. This codes for CASSFPRTGSYEQYF.